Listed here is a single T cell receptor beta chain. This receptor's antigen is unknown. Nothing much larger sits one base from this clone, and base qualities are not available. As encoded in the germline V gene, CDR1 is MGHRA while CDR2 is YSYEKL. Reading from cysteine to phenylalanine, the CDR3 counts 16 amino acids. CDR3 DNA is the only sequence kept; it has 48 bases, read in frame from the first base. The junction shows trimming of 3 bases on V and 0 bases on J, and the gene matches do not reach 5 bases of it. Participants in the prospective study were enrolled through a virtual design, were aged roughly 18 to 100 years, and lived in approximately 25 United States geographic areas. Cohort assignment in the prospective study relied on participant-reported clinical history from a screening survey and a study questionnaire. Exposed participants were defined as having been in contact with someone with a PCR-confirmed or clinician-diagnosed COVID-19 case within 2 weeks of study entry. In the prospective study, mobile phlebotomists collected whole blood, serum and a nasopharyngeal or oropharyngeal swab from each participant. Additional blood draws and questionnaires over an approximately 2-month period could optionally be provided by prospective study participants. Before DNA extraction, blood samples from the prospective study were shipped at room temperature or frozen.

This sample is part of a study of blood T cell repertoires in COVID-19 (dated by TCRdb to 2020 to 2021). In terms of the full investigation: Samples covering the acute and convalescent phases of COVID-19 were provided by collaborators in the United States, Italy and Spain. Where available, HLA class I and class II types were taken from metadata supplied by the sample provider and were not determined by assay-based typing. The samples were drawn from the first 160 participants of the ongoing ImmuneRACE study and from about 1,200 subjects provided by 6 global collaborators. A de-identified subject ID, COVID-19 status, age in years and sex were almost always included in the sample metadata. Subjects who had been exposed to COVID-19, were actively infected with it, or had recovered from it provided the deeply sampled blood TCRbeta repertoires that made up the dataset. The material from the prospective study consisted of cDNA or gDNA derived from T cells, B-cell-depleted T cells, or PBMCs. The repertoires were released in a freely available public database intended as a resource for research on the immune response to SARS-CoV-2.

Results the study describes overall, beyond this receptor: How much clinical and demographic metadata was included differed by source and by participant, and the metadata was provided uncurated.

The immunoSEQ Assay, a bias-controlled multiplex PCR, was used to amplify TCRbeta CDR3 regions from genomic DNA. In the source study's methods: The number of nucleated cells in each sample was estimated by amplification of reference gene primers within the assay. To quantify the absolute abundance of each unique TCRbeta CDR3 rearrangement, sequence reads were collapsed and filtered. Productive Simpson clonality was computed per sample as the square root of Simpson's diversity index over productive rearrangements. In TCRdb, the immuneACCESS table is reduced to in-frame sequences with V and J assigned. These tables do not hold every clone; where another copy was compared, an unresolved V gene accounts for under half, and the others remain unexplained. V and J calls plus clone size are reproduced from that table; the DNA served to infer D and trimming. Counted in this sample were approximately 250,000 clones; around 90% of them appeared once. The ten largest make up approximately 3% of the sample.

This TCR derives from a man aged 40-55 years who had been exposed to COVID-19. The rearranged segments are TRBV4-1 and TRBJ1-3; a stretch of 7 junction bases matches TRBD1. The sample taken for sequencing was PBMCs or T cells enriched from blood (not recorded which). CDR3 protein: CASSQDRRYSGNTIYF. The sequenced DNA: TGCGCCAGCAGCCAGGACAGGCGCTACTCTGGAAACACCATATATTTT.